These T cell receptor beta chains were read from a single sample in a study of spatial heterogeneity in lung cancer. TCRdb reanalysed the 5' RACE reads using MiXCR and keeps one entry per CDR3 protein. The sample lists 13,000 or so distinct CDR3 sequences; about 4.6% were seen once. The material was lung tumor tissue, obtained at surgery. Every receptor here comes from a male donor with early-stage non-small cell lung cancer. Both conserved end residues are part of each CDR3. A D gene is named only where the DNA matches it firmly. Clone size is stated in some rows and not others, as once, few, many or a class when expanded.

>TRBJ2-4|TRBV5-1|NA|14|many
CASSPPGAPNIQYF
TGCGCCAGCAGCCCCCCGGGGGCACCAAACATTCAGTACTTC
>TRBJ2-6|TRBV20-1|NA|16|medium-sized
CSARSDGSSGANVLTF
TGCAGTGCTAGAAGCGACGGGAGCTCTGGGGCCAACGTCCTGACTTTC
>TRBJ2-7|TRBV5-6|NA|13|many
CASSLGAGYEQYF
TGTGCCAGCAGCTTGGGGGCAGGTTACGAGCAGTACTTC
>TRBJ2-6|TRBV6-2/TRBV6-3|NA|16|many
CASREPGVSGANVLTF
TGTGCCAGCCGCGAACCGGGAGTATCTGGGGCCAACGTCCTGACTTTC
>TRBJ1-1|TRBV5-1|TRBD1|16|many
CASSLGQGWMNTEAFF
TGCGCCAGCAGCTTGGGACAGGGCTGGATGAACACTGAAGCTTTCTTT
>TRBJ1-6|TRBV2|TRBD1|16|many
CASSGTGGSYNSPLHF
TGTGCCAGCAGTGGGACAGGAGGATCCTATAATTCACCCCTCCACTTT
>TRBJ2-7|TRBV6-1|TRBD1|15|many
CASSEQGRSSYEQYF
TGTGCCAGCTCCGAACAGGGGCGAAGCTCCTACGAGCAGTACTTC
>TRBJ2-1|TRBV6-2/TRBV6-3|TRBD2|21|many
CASSYPLFSGGASRSYNEQFF
TGTGCCAGCAGCTACCCCCTTTTTAGCGGGGGGGCTTCTCGGTCGTACAATGAGCAGTTCTTC
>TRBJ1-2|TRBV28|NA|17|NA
CASSLFPVTGTSGGYTF
TGTGCCAGCAGTTTATTCCCCGTAACCGGGACATCAGGAGGCTACACCTTC
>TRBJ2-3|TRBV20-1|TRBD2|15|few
CSALGASGGPDTQYF
TGCAGTGCCCTAGGAGCTAGCGGGGGGCCAGATACGCAGTATTTT
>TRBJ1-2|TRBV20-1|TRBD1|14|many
CSASRGQRNYGYTF
TGCAGTGCCTCCCGGGGACAGCGAAACTATGGCTACACCTTC
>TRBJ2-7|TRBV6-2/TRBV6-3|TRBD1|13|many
CASRRTGQDEQYF
TGTGCCAGCAGACGGACAGGGCAGGACGAGCAGTACTTC
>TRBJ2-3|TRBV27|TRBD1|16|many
CASSYRTGTGTDTQYF
TGTGCCAGCAGTTACCGGACAGGGACTGGCACAGATACGCAGTATTTT
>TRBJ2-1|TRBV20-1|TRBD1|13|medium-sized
CSANRDSRNEQFF
TGCAGTGCAAACCGGGACAGTCGAAATGAGCAGTTCTTC
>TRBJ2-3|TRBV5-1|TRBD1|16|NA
CASSRTGVASTDTQYF
TGCGCCAGCAGCAGGACAGGGGTCGCTAGCACAGATACGCAGTATTTT
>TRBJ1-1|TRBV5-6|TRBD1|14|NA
CASIPDRAYTEAFF
TGTGCCAGCATCCCGGACAGGGCGTACACTGAAGCTTTCTTT
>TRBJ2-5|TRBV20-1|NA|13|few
CSASGQIQETQYF
TGCAGTGCTTCAGGACAAATCCAAGAGACCCAGTACTTC
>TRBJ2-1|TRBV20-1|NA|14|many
CSAEDLESYNEQFF
TGCAGTGCTGAGGACTTGGAGAGTTACAATGAGCAGTTCTTC
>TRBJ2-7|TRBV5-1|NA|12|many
CASSGGVYEQYF
TGCGCCAGCAGCGGAGGGGTTTACGAGCAGTACTTC
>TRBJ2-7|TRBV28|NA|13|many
CATVTGARDEQYF
TGTGCCACAGTGACAGGTGCCCGCGACGAGCAGTACTTC
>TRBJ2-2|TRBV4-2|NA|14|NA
CASSRESLTGELFF
TGTGCCAGCAGCCGAGAGAGCCTCACCGGGGAGCTGTTTTTT
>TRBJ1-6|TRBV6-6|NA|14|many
CASSPNRDNSPLHF
TGTGCCAGCAGTCCCAACAGGGACAATTCACCCCTCCACTTT
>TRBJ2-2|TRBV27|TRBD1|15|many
CASSSLTGVTGELFF
TGTGCCAGCAGTTCGTTGACAGGGGTCACCGGGGAGCTGTTTTTT
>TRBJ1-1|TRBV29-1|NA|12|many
CSAGQLNTEAFF
TGCAGCGCAGGACAGCTGAACACTGAAGCTTTCTTT
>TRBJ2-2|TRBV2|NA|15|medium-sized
CASTLTPIDTGELFF
TGTGCCAGCACCCTAACACCGATCGACACCGGGGAGCTGTTTTTT
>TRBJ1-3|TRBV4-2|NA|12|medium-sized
CASSYPGNTIYF
TGTGCCAGCAGCTACCCAGGAAACACCATATATTTT
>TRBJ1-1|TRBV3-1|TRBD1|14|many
CASSKTGGGTEAFF
TGTGCCAGCAGCAAAACAGGGGGCGGCACTGAAGCTTTCTTT
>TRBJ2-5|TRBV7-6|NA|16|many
CASSLSRGRNQETQYF
TGTGCCAGCAGCTTATCCCGGGGACGGAACCAAGAGACCCAGTACTTC
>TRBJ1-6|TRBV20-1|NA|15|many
CSAREMSSYNSPLHF
TGCAGTGCTAGAGAGATGAGCTCCTATAATTCACCCCTCCACTTT
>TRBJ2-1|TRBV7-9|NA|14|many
CATGRSPALDEQFF
TGTGCCACCGGACGGTCCCCCGCCCTCGATGAGCAGTTCTTC
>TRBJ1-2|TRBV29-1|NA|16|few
CSVPSLYLTGKEGYTF
TGCAGCGTTCCATCCCTCTACTTGACGGGGAAAGAAGGCTACACCTTC
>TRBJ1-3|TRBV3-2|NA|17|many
CASSQERGVGAGNTIYF
NA
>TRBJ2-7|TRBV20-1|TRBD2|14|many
CSAGLAGGVSEQYF
TGCAGTGCTGGCCTAGCGGGGGGTGTTTCTGAGCAGTACTTC
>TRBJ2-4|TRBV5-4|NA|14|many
CASSLVEAKNIQYF
TGTGCCAGCAGCTTGGTGGAGGCCAAAAACATTCAGTACTTC
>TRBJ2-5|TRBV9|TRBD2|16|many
CASSLTSGGPQETQYF
TGTGCCAGCAGCCTAACTAGCGGGGGGCCCCAAGAGACCCAGTACTTC
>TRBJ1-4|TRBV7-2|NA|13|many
CASSPDGNEKLFF
TGTGCCAGCAGCCCTGATGGAAATGAAAAACTGTTTTTT
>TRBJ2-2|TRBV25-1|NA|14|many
CASSVPSNPGELFF
TGTGCCAGCAGTGTTCCGTCCAACCCCGGGGAGCTGTTTTTT
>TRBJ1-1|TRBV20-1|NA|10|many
CNPGGTEAFF
TGCAATCCCGGTGGTACTGAAGCTTTCTTT
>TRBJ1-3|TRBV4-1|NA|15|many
CASSQRGATGNTIYF
TGCGCCAGCAGCCAGAGGGGAGCGACTGGAAACACCATATATTTT
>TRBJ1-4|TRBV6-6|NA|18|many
CASSYSTIRGATNEKLFF
TGTGCCAGCAGTTACTCGACCATCCGGGGAGCCACTAATGAAAAACTGTTTTTT
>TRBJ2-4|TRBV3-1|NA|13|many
CASSQFWGDIQYF
TGTGCCAGCAGCCAGTTCTGGGGGGACATTCAGTACTTC
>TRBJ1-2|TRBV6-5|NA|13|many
CASKPGHTIGYTF
TGTGCCAGCAAACCGGGACATACTATCGGCTACACCTTC
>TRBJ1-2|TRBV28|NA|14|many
CASSSLRDGYGYTF
TGTGCCAGCAGTTCTCTTCGGGACGGATATGGCTACACCTTC
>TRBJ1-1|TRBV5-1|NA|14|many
CASSSGRVNTEAFF
TGCGCCAGCAGCTCCGGACGGGTGAACACTGAAGCTTTCTTT
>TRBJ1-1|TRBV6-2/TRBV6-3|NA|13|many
CASSLSQNTEAFF
TGTGCCAGCAGTTTATCTCAGAACACTGAAGCTTTCTTT
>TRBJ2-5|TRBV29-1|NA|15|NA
CSVEGTQGTQETQYF
TGCAGCGTTGAAGGAACACAGGGGACTCAAGAGACCCAGTACTTC
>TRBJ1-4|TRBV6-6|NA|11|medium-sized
CASSYWLRLFF
TGTGCCAGCAGTTATTGGCTTCGGCTGTTTTTT
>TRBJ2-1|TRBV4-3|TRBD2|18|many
CASSQDLAGGPGNNEQFF
TGCGCCAGCAGCCAAGATCTAGCGGGGGGGCCTGGGAACAATGAGCAGTTCTTC
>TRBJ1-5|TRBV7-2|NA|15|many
CASSLVHLSNQPQHF
TGTGCCAGCAGCTTAGTACACCTTAGCAATCAGCCCCAGCATTTT
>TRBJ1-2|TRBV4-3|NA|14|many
CASSQAEGLYGYTF
TGCGCCAGCAGCCAAGCGGAGGGATTATATGGCTACACCTTC
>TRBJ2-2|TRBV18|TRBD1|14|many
CASSAQTGGNELFF
TGTGCCAGCTCAGCGCAGACAGGGGGCAATGAGCTGTTTTTT
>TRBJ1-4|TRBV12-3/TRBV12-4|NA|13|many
CASSLVPGEKLFF
TGTGCCAGCAGTTTAGTACCCGGGGAAAAACTGTTTTTT
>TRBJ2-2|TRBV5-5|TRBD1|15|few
CASSSTGDVTGELFF
TGTGCCAGCAGCTCGACAGGGGATGTCACCGGGGAGCTGTTTTTT
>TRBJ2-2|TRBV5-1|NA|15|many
CASSFVGADTGELFF
TGCGCCAGCAGCTTCGTAGGGGCGGACACCGGGGAGCTGTTTTTT
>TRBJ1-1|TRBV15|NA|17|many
CATSRASRGDMNTEAFF
TGTGCCACCAGCAGAGCCTCGCGAGGGGACATGAACACTGAAGCTTTCTTT